The count of the clone carrying this T cell receptor (beta chain) is one. Antigen: not known. Combining a sample-barcoded 5' primer with a J-beta primer mix, a second PCR ran for roughly 7 to 12 cycles. With 12 random nucleotides, a template-switch adaptor tagged each individual cDNA molecule. TCRdb recomputed calls from the 5' RACE reads with MiXCR, one row per CDR3 protein. The repertoire holds approximately 1.5 million distinct CDR3 sequences, with roughly a third as singletons. The ends were cut back, 0 bases at V and 6 bases at J, with 6 bases in the middle. The CDR3 has 13 residues. Germline V gene lookup returns CDR1 LGHDT and CDR2 YNNKEL (reference sequence). The sample is drawn from a study of blood T cells in healthy people across ages. Study findings and constraints: The percentage of naive T cells correlated strongly with TCR beta diversity. Among T cells, TCR beta diversity per million cells dropped roughly linearly as age rose.

Each sample had at least 6.5 million PBMCs isolated. This sequence was found in a woman aged 30 to 39 in good health. The genes are TRBV3-1 and TRBJ2-1; D remains unclear. The sample consisted of blood. The CDR3 loop reads CASSQEPSNEQFF. The DNA of the CDR3 is TGTGCCAGCAGCCAAGAGCCCTCCAATGAGCAGTTCTTC.